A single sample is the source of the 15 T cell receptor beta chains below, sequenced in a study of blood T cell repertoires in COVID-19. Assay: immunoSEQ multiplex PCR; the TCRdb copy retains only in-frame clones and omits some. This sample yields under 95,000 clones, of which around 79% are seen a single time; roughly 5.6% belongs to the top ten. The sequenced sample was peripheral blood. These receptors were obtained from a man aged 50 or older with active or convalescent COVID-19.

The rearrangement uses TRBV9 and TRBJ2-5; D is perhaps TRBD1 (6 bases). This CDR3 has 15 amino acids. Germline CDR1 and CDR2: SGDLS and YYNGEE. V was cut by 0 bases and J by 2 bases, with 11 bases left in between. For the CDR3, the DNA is TGTGCCAGCAGCGTAGACCCGACAGGACAAGAGACCCAGTACTTC. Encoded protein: CASSVDPTGQETQYF.

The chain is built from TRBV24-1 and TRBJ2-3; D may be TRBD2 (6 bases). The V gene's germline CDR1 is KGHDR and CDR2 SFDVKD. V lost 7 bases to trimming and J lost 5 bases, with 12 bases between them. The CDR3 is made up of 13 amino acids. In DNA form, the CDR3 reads TGTGCCACCAGGGGACTCACCGAAGATACGCAGTATTTT. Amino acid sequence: CATRGLTEDTQYF.

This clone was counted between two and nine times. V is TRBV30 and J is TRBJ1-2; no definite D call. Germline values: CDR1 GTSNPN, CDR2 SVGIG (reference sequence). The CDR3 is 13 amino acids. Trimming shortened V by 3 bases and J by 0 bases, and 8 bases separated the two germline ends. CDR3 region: CAWRQIANYGYTF. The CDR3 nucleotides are TGTGCCTGGAGACAGATAGCTAACTATGGCTACACCTTC. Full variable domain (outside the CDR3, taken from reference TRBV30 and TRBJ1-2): SQTIHQWPATLVQPVGSPLSLECTVEGTSNPNLYWYRQAAGRGLQLLFYSVGIGQISSEVPQNLSASRPQDRQFILSSKKLLLSDSGFYLCAWRQIANYGYTFGSGTRLTVV.

In DNA, the CDR3 is TGCGCCAGCAGCGAGGGACAGGCAGGGAACGAGCAGTACTTC. Translating gives CASSEGQAGNEQYF. The chain recombines TRBV5-1 with TRBJ2-7, with 8 positions matching TRBD1. The CDR3 extends over 14 amino acids. V lost 4 bases, J lost 5 bases, and 8 bases stayed unmatched. CDR1 is SGHRS, CDR2 YFSETQ, per germline.

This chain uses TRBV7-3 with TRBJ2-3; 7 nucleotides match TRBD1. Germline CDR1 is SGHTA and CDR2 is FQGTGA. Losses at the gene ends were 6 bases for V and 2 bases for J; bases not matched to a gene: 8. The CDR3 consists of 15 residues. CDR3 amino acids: CASSQTGANTDTQYF. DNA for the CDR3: TGTGCCAGCAGTCAAACAGGGGCAAACACAGATACGCAGTATTTT. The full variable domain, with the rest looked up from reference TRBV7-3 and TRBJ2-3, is GAGVSQTPSNKVTEKGKYVELRCDPISGHTALYWYRQSLGQGPEFLIYFQGTGAADDSGLPNDRFFAVRPEGSVSTLKIQRTERGDSAVYLCASSQTGANTDTQYFGPGTRLTVL.

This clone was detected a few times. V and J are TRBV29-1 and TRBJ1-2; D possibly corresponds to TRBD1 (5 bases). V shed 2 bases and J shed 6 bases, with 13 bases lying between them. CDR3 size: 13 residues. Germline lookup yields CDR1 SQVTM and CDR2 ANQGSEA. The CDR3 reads CSVEPRGGNGYTF. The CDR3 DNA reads TGCAGCGTTGAACCTCGGGGGGGGAATGGCTACACCTTC.

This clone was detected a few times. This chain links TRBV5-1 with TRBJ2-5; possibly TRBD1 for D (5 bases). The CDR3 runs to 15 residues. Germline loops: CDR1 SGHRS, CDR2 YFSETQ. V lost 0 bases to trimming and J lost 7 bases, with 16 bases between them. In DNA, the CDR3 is TGCGCCAGCAGCTTGGCGCCGGACACCCAGGGGACCCAGTACTTC. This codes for CASSLAPDTQGTQYF.

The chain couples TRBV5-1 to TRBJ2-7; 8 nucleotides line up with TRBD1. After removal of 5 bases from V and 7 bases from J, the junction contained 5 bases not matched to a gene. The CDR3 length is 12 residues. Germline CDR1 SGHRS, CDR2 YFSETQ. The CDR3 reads CASRSTGVEQYF. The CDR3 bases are TGCGCCAGCAGATCGACAGGGGTGGAGCAGTACTTC.

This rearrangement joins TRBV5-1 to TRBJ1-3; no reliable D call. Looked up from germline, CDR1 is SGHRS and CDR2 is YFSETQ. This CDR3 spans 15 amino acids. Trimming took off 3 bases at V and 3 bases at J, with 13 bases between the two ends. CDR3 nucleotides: TGCGCCAGCAGCTGGACTACCGGGATTGGAAACACCATATATTTT. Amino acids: CASSWTTGIGNTIYF.

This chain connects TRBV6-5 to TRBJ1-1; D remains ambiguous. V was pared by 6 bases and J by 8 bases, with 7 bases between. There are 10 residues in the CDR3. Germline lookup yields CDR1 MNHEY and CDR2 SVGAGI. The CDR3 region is CASRELEAFF. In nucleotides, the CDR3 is TGTGCCAGCAGAGAGCTGGAAGCTTTCTTT.

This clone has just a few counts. The CDR3 nucleotides read TGTGCCAGCAGAAGGGGGCTCTACGAGCAGTACTTC. It is translated as CASRRGLYEQYF. The chain uses TRBV2 and TRBJ2-7; 7 bases agree with TRBD1. Looked up from germline, CDR1 is SNHLY and CDR2 is FYNNEI. CDR3 size: 12 residues. V shed 6 bases, J shed 3 bases, and the junction held 2 bases outside the gene matches.

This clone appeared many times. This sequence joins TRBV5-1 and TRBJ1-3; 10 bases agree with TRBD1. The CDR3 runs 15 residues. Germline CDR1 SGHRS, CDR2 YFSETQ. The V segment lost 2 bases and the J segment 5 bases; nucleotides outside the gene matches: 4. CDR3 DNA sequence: TGCGCCAGCAGCTTTGGGACAGGGGAGCGAAACACCATATATTTT. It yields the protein CASSFGTGERNTIYF.

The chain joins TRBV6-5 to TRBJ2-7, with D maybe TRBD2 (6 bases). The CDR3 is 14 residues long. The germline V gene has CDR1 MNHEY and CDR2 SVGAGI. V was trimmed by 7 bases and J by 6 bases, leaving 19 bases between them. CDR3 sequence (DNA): TGTGCCAGCATATGGGCGGGACGGCAGGGCGAGCAGTACTTC. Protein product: CASIWAGRQGEQYF.

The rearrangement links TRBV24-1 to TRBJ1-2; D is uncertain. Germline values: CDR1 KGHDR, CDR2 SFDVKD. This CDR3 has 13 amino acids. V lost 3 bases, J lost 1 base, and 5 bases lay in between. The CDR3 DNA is TGTGCCACCAGTGATAGCCTTAACTATGGCTACACCTTC. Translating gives CATSDSLNYGYTF.

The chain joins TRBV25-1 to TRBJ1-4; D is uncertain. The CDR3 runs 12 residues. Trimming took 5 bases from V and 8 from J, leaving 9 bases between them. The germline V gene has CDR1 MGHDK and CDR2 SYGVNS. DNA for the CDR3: TGTGCCAGCAGTCACTGGAGGGAAAAACTGTTTTTT. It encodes CASSHWREKLFF. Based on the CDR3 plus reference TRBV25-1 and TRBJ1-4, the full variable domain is EADIYQTPRYLVIGTGKKITLECSQTMGHDKMYWYQQDPGMELHLIHYSYGVNSTEKGDLSSESTVSRIRTEHFPLTLESARPSHTSQYLCASSHWREKLFFGSGTQLSVL.